The rows below give T cell receptor beta chains drawn from one sample of a study of T cells in Graves' hyperthyroidism and ophthalmopathy. TCRdb analysed the multiplex PCR reads with MiXCR anew, one entry per CDR3 protein. The sample yields about 560,000 distinct CDR3 sequences, 15% to 18% seen once. The sample was blood. The receptors stem from a young woman with Graves' hyperthyroidism. CDR3s include the opening cysteine and the closing phenylalanine or tryptophan. D genes are given only for firm matches. Where a row states a size, it is once, few, many or the class of an expanded clone; other rows omit it.

J gene	clone size	D gene	V gene	CDR3 protein	CDR3 DNA
TRBJ2-2	many	NA	TRBV9	CASSVENTGELFF	TGTGCCAGCAGCGTAGAGAACACCGGGGAGCTGTTTTTT
TRBJ2-7	many	TRBD1	TRBV28	CASSSPTGGRPYEQYF	TGTGCCAGCAGTTCGCCGACAGGGGGCAGGCCCTACGAGCAGTACTTC
TRBJ2-5	NA	TRBD1	TRBV2	CASSDPTGQGETQYF	TGTGCCAGCAGTGACCCTACGGGACAGGGGGAGACCCAGTACTTC
TRBJ2-2	NA	TRBD2	TRBV3-1	CASSQDWASGGALF	TGTGCCAGCAGCCAAGATTGGGCCTCGGGGGGAGCTCTCTTT
TRBJ2-7	many	TRBD1	TRBV29-1	CSADGTGGDEQYF	TGCAGCGCGGACGGGACAGGGGGGGACGAGCAGTACTTC
TRBJ1-2	few	TRBD1	TRBV20-1	CSARARYRGLTTGNYGYTF	TGCAGTGCTAGAGCCCGTTACAGGGGCTTGACAACGGGTAACTATGGCTACACCTTC
TRBJ1-1	NA	NA	TRBV29-1	CSVEGGRMMNTEAFF	TGCAGCGTTGAGGGGGGCAGGATGATGAACACTGAAGCTTTCTTT
TRBJ2-5	many	NA	TRBV27	CASSFAETQYF	TGTGCCAGCAGTTTTGCGGAGACCCAGTACTTC
TRBJ2-1	many	NA	TRBV19	CASRKGESYNEQFF	TGTGCCAGTAGGAAAGGAGAATCCTACAATGAGCAGTTCTTC
TRBJ1-1	many	TRBD1	TRBV5-1	CASSPDRWGNTEAFF	TGCGCCAGCAGCCCGGACAGGTGGGGGAACACTGAAGCTTTCTTT
TRBJ2-3	NA	TRBD2	TRBV29-1	CSVGTSGRADTQYF	TGCAGCGTCGGGACTAGCGGGAGGGCAGATACGCAGTATTTT
TRBJ2-1	many	NA	TRBV15	CATRPDGQRYNEQFF	TGTGCCACCAGGCCCGACGGACAGCGATACAATGAGCAGTTCTTC
TRBJ2-5	NA	TRBD2	TRBV28	CATQWLAGQETQYF	TGTGCCACCCAATGGCTAGCGGGTCAAGAGACCCAGTACTTC
TRBJ1-4	many	NA	TRBV14	CASSQDGVRTNEKLFF	TGTGCCAGCAGCCAAGATGGGGTCAGGACTAATGAAAAACTGTTTTTT
TRBJ2-7	many	TRBD2	TRBV20-1	CSAGNPGTSGLSSYEQYF	TGCAGTGCTGGGAACCCCGGGACTAGCGGATTAAGCTCCTACGAGCAGTACTTC
TRBJ2-1	few	NA	TRBV9	CASSVAGTTYNEQFF	TGTGCCAGCAGCGTAGCCGGGACCACCTACAATGAGCAGTTCTTC
TRBJ2-1	many	NA	TRBV25-1	CASSESSSSYNEQFF	TGTGCCAGCAGTGAGTCGTCTAGCTCCTACAATGAGCAGTTCTTC
TRBJ2-5	many	NA	TRBV6-2/TRBV6-3	CATCPWTKQETQYF	TGTGCCACCTGCCCCTGGACAAAACAAGAGACCCAGTACTTC
TRBJ1-6	NA	NA	TRBV27	CASSLFRPFDSPLHF	TGTGCCAGCAGTTTATTTCGGCCGTTTGATTCACCCCTCCACTTT
TRBJ2-1	many	TRBD2	TRBV30	CASTKRGREEDNEQFF	TGTGCCTCGACAAAGCGAGGGCGGGAGGAGGACAATGAGCAGTTCTTC
TRBJ2-3	many	NA	TRBV28	CASSPYRRTDTQYF	TGTGCCAGCAGTCCATACCGCCGCACAGATACGCAGTATTTT
TRBJ2-5	few	NA	TRBV20-1	CSARDPRRAETQYF	TGCAGTGCTAGAGACCCTCGTAGGGCAGAGACCCAGTACTTC
TRBJ2-1	many	TRBD2	TRBV28	CASRPPDGREGRNEQFF	TGTGCCAGCAGGCCTCCGGATGGGCGGGAGGGCCGAAATGAGCAGTTCTTC
TRBJ2-3	many	TRBD2	TRBV7-9	CASSLGWLAGDTQYF	TGTGCCAGCAGCTTAGGGTGGCTAGCGGGAGATACGCAGTATTTT
TRBJ2-7	many	NA	TRBV11-2	CASSTRDFVSYEQYF	TGTGCCAGCAGCACCAGGGATTTTGTTAGCTACGAGCAGTACTTC
TRBJ2-4	few	NA	TRBV29-1	CSVHFPWSKNIQYF	TGCAGCGTCCACTTCCCATGGTCCAAAAACATTCAGTACTTC
TRBJ1-1	many	TRBD1	TRBV7-2	CASSEQGGNTEAFF	TGTGCCAGCAGCGAGCAGGGGGGGAACACTGAAGCTTTCTTT
TRBJ1-2	many	NA	TRBV3-1	CASSQKGGSFYGYTF	TGTGCCAGCAGCCAAAAAGGGGGGAGCTTCTATGGCTACACCTTC
TRBJ2-3	NA	TRBD2	TRBV10-3	CAISNPDRGADTQYF	TGTGCCATCAGTAACCCGGATCGGGGGGCAGATACGCAGTATTTT